The next 26 T cell receptor beta chains were all read from a single sample in a study of cytomegalovirus exposure and HLA in healthy donors. The primer mix had 60 Vbeta and 13 Jbeta primers. Assay used: immunoSEQ multiplex PCR; TCRdb lists only in-frame clones, some missing. The table records tens of thousands of clones, around 80% of them present only once. Sequencing was done on a sample of PBMCs. All receptors come from a man aged 18 to 29 in good health and CMV-seronegative.

The V and J genes are TRBV27 and TRBJ1-2; D is perhaps TRBD1 (5 bases). V was trimmed by 1 base and J by 4 bases, leaving 10 bases between them. Germline loops: CDR1 MNHEY, CDR2 SMNVEV (reference sequence). The length of the CDR3 is 14 residues. The CDR3 DNA is TGTGCCAGCAGTTTATTCCCGGACATCTATGGCTACACCTTC. It codes for CASSLFPDIYGYTF.

This sequence joins TRBV9 and TRBJ2-1; D gene ambiguous. V was clipped by 2 bases and J by 0 bases, with 9 bases between them. Germline CDR1 and CDR2: SGDLS and YYNGEE. The CDR3 has 15 amino acids. CDR3 in amino acids: CASSVDWNSYNEQFF. CDR3 sequence (DNA): TGTGCCAGCAGCGTTGACTGGAACTCCTACAATGAGCAGTTCTTC.

The chain is built from TRBV6-5 and TRBJ1-5, with TRBD1 as a possible D gene (5 bases). The CDR3 consists of 15 residues. V lost 8 bases to trimming and J lost 2 bases, with 16 bases between them. The germline CDR1 and CDR2 sequences are MNHEY and SVGAGI. The CDR3 here is CASRQGWNGNQPQHF. In nucleotides, the CDR3 is TGTGCCAGCCGCCAGGGTTGGAATGGCAATCAGCCCCAGCATTTT.

The genes are TRBV28 and TRBJ1-1; no firm D call. CDR3 length equals 15 residues. The V end lost 5 bases, the J end lost 0 bases, and 13 bases lay between the germline ends. CDR1 is MDHEN, CDR2 SYDVKM, per germline. CDR3: CASSPPSGVNTEAFF. CDR3 DNA: TGTGCCAGCAGTCCTCCCAGCGGGGTGAACACTGAAGCTTTCTTT.

The V gene is TRBV11-2, the J gene TRBJ2-5; 10 bases are a match to TRBD2. The trim removed 2 bases at V and 3 bases at J, leaving 15 bases unmatched. The germline V gene encodes CDR1 SGHAT and CDR2 FQNNGV. The CDR3 is 19 amino acids. The CDR3 sequence is CASSLHRLAGEVGKETQYF. DNA of the CDR3: TGTGCCAGCAGCTTACACAGGCTAGCGGGAGAAGTGGGCAAAGAGACCCAGTACTTC. Combining the CDR3 with reference TRBV11-2 and TRBJ2-5 gives the whole variable domain EAGVAQSPRYKIIEKRQSVAFWCNPISGHATLYWYQQILGQGPKLLIQFQNNGVVDDSQLPKDRFSAERLKGVDSTLKIQPAKLEDSAVYLCASSLHRLAGEVGKETQYFGPGTRLLVL.

For this clone: One end of the junction does not line up with germline, which may come from a read error. This rearrangement joins TRBV7-9 to TRBJ2-5; no reliable D call. Germline-derived CDR1 and CDR2 are SEHNR and FQNEAQ (reference sequence). This CDR3 has 15 residues. The CDR3 DNA follows: TGTTCCAGCAGCTTAGAACCGTCAGTTAAAGAGGCCCAGTACTTC. The encoded protein is CSSSLEPSVKEAQYF. The variable domain in full, with the rest retrieved from reference TRBV7-9 and TRBJ2-5, is DTGVSQNPRHKITKRGQNVTFRCDPISEHNRLYWYRQTLGQGPEFLTYFQNEAQLEKSRLLSDRFSAERPKGSFSTLEIQRTEQGDSAMYLCSSSLEPSVKEAQYFGPGTRLLVL.

This sequence joins TRBV30 and TRBJ1-3; D remains ambiguous. Germline V gives CDR1 GTSNPN, CDR2 SVGIG (reference sequence). There are 13 residues in the CDR3. V lost 1 base and J lost 1, with 5 bases in between. The CDR3 coding sequence is TGTGCCTGGAGTGCAGTTTCTGGAAACACCATATATTTT. It yields the protein CAWSAVSGNTIYF. Based on the CDR3 plus reference TRBV30 and TRBJ1-3, the full variable domain is SQTIHQWPATLVQPVGSPLSLECTVEGTSNPNLYWYRQAAGRGLQLLFYSVGIGQISSEVPQNLSASRPQDRQFILSSKKLLLSDSGFYLCAWSAVSGNTIYFGEGSWLTVV.

This chain joins TRBV14 and TRBJ1-6, with 7 bases identical to TRBD1. Trimming removed 0 bases from V and 7 bases from J; junction bases left unmatched: 6. The CDR3 totals 16 residues. Germline CDR1 and CDR2: SGHDN and FVKESK. This CDR3 is CASSQERNRGNSPLHF. The DNA of the CDR3 is TGTGCCAGCAGCCAAGAACGGAACAGGGGAAATTCACCCCTCCACTTT.

The chain links TRBV19 to TRBJ2-3, with 12 positions matching TRBD2. CDR1 and CDR2 (germline): LNHDA, SQIVND (reference sequence). The CDR3 runs to 17 residues. With V trimmed by 2 bases and J by 4 bases, 7 bases remained unmatched. CDR3 in DNA: TGTGCCAGTAGTATAATCCGACTAGCGGGGGTCCCAGATACGCAGTATTTT. This sequence encodes CASSIIRLAGVPDTQYF.

This clone was found a few times. The chain uses TRBV6-1 and TRBJ2-7; D possibly corresponds to TRBD1 (6 bases). Looked up from germline, CDR1 is MNHNS and CDR2 is SASEGT. This CDR3 contains 13 residues. Trimming left V 11 bases short and J 4 bases short, with 18 bases between. CDR3 sequence (DNA): TGTGCCGGCCGGGACACCCACCTATACGAGCAGTACTTC. Protein product: CAGRDTHLYEQYF.

The chain employs TRBV25-1 and TRBJ2-7; D is perhaps TRBD2 (6 bases). V shed 3 bases and J shed 0 bases, with 15 bases lying between them. The CDR3 contains 16 residues. Per germline, CDR1 MGHDK and CDR2 SYGVNS. CDR3 loop: CASSETTSLSSYEQYF. CDR3 nucleotides: TGTGCCAGCAGTGAGACCACTAGCCTGAGCTCCTACGAGCAGTACTTC.

The sample holds a few counts of this clone. V gene TRBV9 combines with J gene TRBJ1-1; the match to TRBD1 covers 9 bases. The J segment lost 6 bases and the V segment lost 3 bases, leaving 9 bases of the junction unmatched. The CDR3 loop spans 15 amino acids. The germline V gene has CDR1 SGDLS and CDR2 YYNGEE. The DNA for the CDR3 is TGTGCCAGCAGCGGGGGGCCGGGACAGGGTCCTGAAGCTTTCTTT. Translation: CASSGGPGQGPEAFF. Looking up the rest from reference TRBV9 and TRBJ1-1 gives the full variable domain: DSGVTQTPKHLITATGQRVTLRCSPRSGDLSVYWYQQSLDQGLQFLIQYYNGEERAKGNILERFSAQQFPDLHSELNLSSLELGDSALYFCASSGGPGQGPEAFFGQGTRLTVV.

The rearrangement uses TRBV7-2 and TRBJ2-3; D perhaps matches TRBD2 (6 bases). CDR1 SGHTA and CDR2 FQGNSA come from the germline V gene. Trimming took 4 bases from V and 6 from J, leaving 11 bases between them. The CDR3 sequence is 13 residues long. The CDR3 DNA reads as TGTGCCAGCAGCTCGGGGGACGGGGATACGCAGTATTTT. Its translation is CASSSGDGDTQYF.

There are a few counts of this clone. The chain couples TRBV25-1 to TRBJ1-6; TRBD1 aligns across 9 bases. With 3 bases clipped from V and 11 bases from J, the junction kept 5 bases outside the gene matches. From germline, CDR1 is MGHDK and CDR2 SYGVNS. The CDR3 runs to 14 residues. The CDR3 nucleotides read TGTGCCAGCAGTGACCCCGGGACAGGGCCACCCCTCCACTTT. Its translation: CASSDPGTGPPLHF.

The chain is built from TRBV6-6 and TRBJ2-7, with 7 bases identical to TRBD1. V shed 2 bases and J 1 base; nucleotides not matched to a gene: 5. This CDR3 is built from 15 residues. CDR1 MNHNY and CDR2 SVGAGI come from the germline V gene (reference sequence). CDR3 protein: CASSYLSGQSYEQYF. CDR3 DNA: TGTGCCAGCAGTTACCTTTCGGGACAGTCCTACGAGCAGTACTTC.

The rearrangement links TRBV5-6 to TRBJ2-7, with 10 bases that match TRBD1. The CDR3 extends over 15 amino acids. Germline trimming cut 0 bases from V and 1 base from J; bases unmatched to any gene: 1. Germline lookup yields CDR1 SGHDT and CDR2 YYEEEE. CDR3 loop: CASSLGDRGSYEQYF. DNA for the CDR3: TGTGCCAGCAGCTTGGGGGACAGGGGATCCTACGAGCAGTACTTC.

The gene calls are TRBV6-5 and TRBJ2-7; 7 nucleotides line up with TRBD1. Losses at the gene ends were 6 bases for V and 5 bases for J; bases not matched to a gene: 7. This CDR3 is 13 amino acids long. CDR1 is MNHEY, CDR2 SVGAGI, per germline. CDR3 nucleotides: TGTGCCAGCAGGGCGACAGGGTCGCACGAGCAGTACTTC. Translation gives CASRATGSHEQYF.

The rearrangement uses TRBV7-2 and TRBJ2-1, with a tentative D call TRBD1 (5 bases). This CDR3 has 14 amino acids. Germline V gives CDR1 SGHTA, CDR2 FQGNSA. V dropped 3 bases and J dropped 12 bases, with 18 bases sitting between them. CDR3 region: CASSLMTVPLLQFF. The CDR3 DNA sequence: TGTGCCAGCAGCTTGATGACAGTTCCCCTATTGCAGTTCTTC.

The CDR3 sequence is CASTKAASYEQYF. The CDR3 nucleotides are TGTGCCAGCACAAAGGCGGCTTCCTACGAGCAGTACTTC. This chain connects TRBV6-5 to TRBJ2-7; D ambiguous. The V and J ends lost 7 bases and 1 base respectively, with 11 bases between them. The germline V gene encodes CDR1 MNHEY and CDR2 SVGAGI. This CDR3 has 13 amino acids.

This clone came up a few times. J is TRBJ1-1 and V is TRBV28; a weak D match, TRBD1 (6 bases). V lost 3 bases to trimming and J lost 6 bases, with 11 bases between them. There are 13 residues in the CDR3. Looked up from germline, CDR1 is MDHEN and CDR2 is SYDVKM. CDR3 sequence reads: CASSFQGWPEAFF. CDR3 bases: TGTGCCAGCAGTTTTCAGGGGTGGCCTGAAGCTTTCTTT.

This clone was counted once. The genes are TRBV29-1 and TRBJ1-1; 9 bases map to TRBD1. J was trimmed by 2 bases and V by 5 bases; bases with no gene match: 6. Per the germline V gene, CDR1 is SQVTM and CDR2 is ANQGSEA. The CDR3 sequence is 14 residues long. CDR3 coding DNA: TGCAGCGTTCCTGACAGGGGGTTAAACACTGAAGCTTTCTTT. Its protein product is CSVPDRGLNTEAFF.

The chain joins TRBV5-1 to TRBJ1-1; no clear D gene. V was pared by 1 base and J by 0 bases, with 10 bases between. Germline-derived CDR1 and CDR2 are SGHRS and YFSETQ. The CDR3 runs to 15 residues. The CDR3 loop is CASSLNISMNTEAFF. The CDR3 DNA reads as TGCGCCAGCAGCTTGAACATATCCATGAACACTGAAGCTTTCTTT.

Concerning this clone itself: Other nucleotide sequences from this sample produce the same CDR3. The CDR3 bases are TGCGCCAGCAGCCAAGAGGGGACAGCCTACAATGAGCAGTTCTTC. Amino acid sequence: CASSQEGTAYNEQFF. This chain joins TRBV4-3 and TRBJ2-1, with 7 positions matching TRBD1. J gave up 2 bases and V 0 bases, and 1 base lay outside the gene matches. This CDR3 region has 15 residues. From germline, CDR1 is LGHNA and CDR2 YSLEER.

CDR3 sequence: CASSLAALAHQPQHF. The CDR3 DNA follows: TGTGCCAGCAGCTTAGCAGCTTTAGCACATCAGCCCCAGCATTTT. The rearrangement joins TRBV7-2 to TRBJ1-5, with D hard to call. The CDR3 has 15 residues. Germline values: CDR1 SGHTA, CDR2 FQGNSA. V was pared by 0 bases and J by 5 bases, with 11 bases between.

This chain connects TRBV28 to TRBJ1-2, with 8 bases identical to TRBD1. Looked up from germline, CDR1 is MDHEN and CDR2 is SYDVKM. V gave up 3 bases and J gave up 8 bases; unmatched junction bases: 5. This CDR3 has 13 amino acids. The CDR3 sequence: CASSFGAGGGYTF. CDR3 bases: TGTGCCAGCAGTTTTGGGGCAGGGGGCGGCTACACCTTC.

The chain employs TRBV10-2 and TRBJ1-4, with 8 positions matching TRBD1. The trim removed 10 bases at V and 7 bases at J, leaving 14 bases unmatched. This CDR3 is built from 15 residues. Germline CDR1 is WSHSY and CDR2 is SAAADI. The CDR3 DNA reads TGCGCCACCAAATCTCCAGGGGGCCTAGGTGAAAAACTGTTTTTT. Translating it yields CATKSPGGLGEKLFF.